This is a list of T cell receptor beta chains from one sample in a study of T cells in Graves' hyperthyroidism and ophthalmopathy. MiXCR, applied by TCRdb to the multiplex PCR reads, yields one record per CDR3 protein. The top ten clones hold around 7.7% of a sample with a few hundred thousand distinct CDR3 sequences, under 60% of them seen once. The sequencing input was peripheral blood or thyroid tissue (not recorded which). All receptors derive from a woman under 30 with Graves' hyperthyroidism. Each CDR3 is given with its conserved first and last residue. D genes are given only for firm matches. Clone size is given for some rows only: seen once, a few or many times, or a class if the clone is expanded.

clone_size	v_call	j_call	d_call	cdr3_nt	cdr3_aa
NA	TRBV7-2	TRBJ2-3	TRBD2	TGTGCCAGCAGCTTAACTAGCGGAGGGGCGCATACGCAGTATTTT	CASSLTSGGAHTQYF
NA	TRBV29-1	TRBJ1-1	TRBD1	TGCAGCGCCACCGGGACAGCCGACACTGAAGCTTTCTTT	CSATGTADTEAFF
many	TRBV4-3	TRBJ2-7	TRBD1	TGCGCCAGCAGCCAAGATAGCGGGACAGGGGGCAACGAGCAGTACTTC	CASSQDSGTGGNEQYF
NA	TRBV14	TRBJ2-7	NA	TGTGCCAGCAGTGAATGGGCGGGGACCGCCTACGAGCAGTACTTC	CASSEWAGTAYEQYF
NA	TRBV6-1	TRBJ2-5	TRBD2	TGTGCCAGCAGCGAGACTAGCGGGAATCTTGAGACCCAGTACTTC	CASSETSGNLETQYF
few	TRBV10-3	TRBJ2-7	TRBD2	TGTGCCATCAGTGGACCCCCCGGGACTAGCGGGACGGGCGCCCTCGAGCAGTACTTC	CAISGPPGTSGTGALEQYF
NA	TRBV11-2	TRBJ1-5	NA	TGTGCCAGCAGCTTAACTAGCGGGAGCAATGAGCCCCAGCATTTT	CASSLTSGSNEPQHF
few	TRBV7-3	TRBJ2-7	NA	TGTGCCAGCAAGCCAGGAGGGGGAGCGGGTGAGCAGTACTTC	CASKPGGGAGEQYF
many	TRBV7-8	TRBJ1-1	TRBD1	TGTGCCAGCAGCTTTCCGGGACAGGGTCTTACTGAAGCTTTCTTT	CASSFPGQGLTEAFF
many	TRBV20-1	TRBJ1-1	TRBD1	TGCAGTGCTAGAGAATGGAGGAGAGACAGGGGGACTGAAGCTTTCTTT	CSAREWRRDRGTEAFF
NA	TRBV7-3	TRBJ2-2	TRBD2	TGTGCCAGCAGCACTAGCGGGAGCGGCGGGGAGCTGTTTTTT	CASSTSGSGGELFF
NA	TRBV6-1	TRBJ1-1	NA	TGTGCCAGCAGCCAGACGCTTACAGGGAACACTGAAGCTTTCTTT	CASSQTLTGNTEAFF
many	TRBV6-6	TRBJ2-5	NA	TGTGCCAGCAGCCTAACAGGCTCAGAGACCCAGTACTTC	CASSLTGSETQYF
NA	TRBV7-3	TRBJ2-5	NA	TGTGCCAGACTACCCATGAGCGAGACCCAGTACTTC	CARLPMSETQYF
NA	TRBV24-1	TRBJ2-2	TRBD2	TGTGCCACCAGTGTCGCTGGGGGGGGCACCGGGGAGCTGTTTTTT	CATSVAGGGTGELFF
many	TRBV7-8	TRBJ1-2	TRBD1	TGTGCCAGCAGCCCGTGGACAGGGGGCACGAGGGTGGATGGCTACACCTTC	CASSPWTGGTRVDGYTF
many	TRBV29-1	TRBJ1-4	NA	TGCAGCGCCCGTGGGGGGCGGGGGTCGGATGAAAAACTGTTTTTT	CSARGGRGSDEKLFF
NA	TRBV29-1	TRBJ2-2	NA	TGCAGCTTAGTCTTAGTAGGGGAGCTGTTTTTT	CSLVLVGELFF
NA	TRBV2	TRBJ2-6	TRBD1	TGTGCCAGCACCAAAACGGACAGGGTATATGGGGCCAACGTCCTGACTTTC	CASTKTDRVYGANVLTF
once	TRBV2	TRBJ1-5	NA	TGTGCCAGCAGTAACAGGGCAGTGGGTCAGCCCCAGCATTTT	CASSNRAVGQPQHF
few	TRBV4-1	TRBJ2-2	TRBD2	TGCGCCAGCAGCCAGGGACTAGCGGACCGAGGGGGGGAGCTGTTTTTT	CASSQGLADRGGELFF
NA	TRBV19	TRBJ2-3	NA	TGTGCCAGTAGGCCCAGCGGAGGCTATACGCAGTATTTT	CASRPSGGYTQYF
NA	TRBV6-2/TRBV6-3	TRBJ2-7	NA	TGTGCCAGCAGTTACTCGGCGAGCTACGAGCAGTACTTC	CASSYSASYEQYF
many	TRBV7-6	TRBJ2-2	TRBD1	TGTGCCAGCAGCCCCCCCCGGGACAGGTCACGCACCGGGGAGCTGTTTTTT	CASSPPRDRSRTGELFF
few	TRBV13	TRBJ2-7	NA	TGTGCCAGCAGCCCGCGGGCGACTGGAAGCTCCTACGAGCAGTACTTC	CASSPRATGSSYEQYF
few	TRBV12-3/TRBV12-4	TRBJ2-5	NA	TGTGCCAGCAGTCGCTTAGGAACCGTCCAAGAGACCCAGTACTTC	CASSRLGTVQETQYF
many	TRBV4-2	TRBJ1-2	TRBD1	TGTGCCAGCAGCCTTGGACAGGGGACCTACACCTTC	CASSLGQGTYTF
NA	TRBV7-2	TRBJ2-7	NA	TGTGCCAGCAGCTTAGTAAAGAACTACGAGCAGTACTTC	CASSLVKNYEQYF
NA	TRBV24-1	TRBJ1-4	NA	TGTGCCACCAGTGACAGGTGGAACGAAAAACTGTTTTTT	CATSDRWNEKLFF
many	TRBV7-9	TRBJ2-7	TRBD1	TGTGCCAGCAGCACAGGGACAGCCTACGAGCAGTACTTC	CASSTGTAYEQYF
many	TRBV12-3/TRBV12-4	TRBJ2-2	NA	TGTGCCAACAGTTGGAGACTTAACACCGGGGAGCTGTTTTTT	CANSWRLNTGELFF
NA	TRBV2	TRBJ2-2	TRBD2	TGTGCCAGCTCGGGACTAGCGGCCGGGGAGCTGTTTTTT	CASSGLAAGELFF
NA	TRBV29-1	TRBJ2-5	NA	TGCAGCGTTAGGGCAGGGATGTTTGGAGAGACCCAGTACTTC	CSVRAGMFGETQYF
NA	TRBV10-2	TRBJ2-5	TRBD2	TGCGCCAGCAGTGACGGGGAGGGAGAGACCCAGTACTTC	CASSDGEGETQYF
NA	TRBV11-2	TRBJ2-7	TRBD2	TGTGCCAGCAGCCTAGAGTATCGGCGGGAGATCGAGCAGTGCTTC	CASSLEYRREIEQCF
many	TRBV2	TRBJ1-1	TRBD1	TGTGCCAGCAGTGTCCGGACAGGGGTAAAAGCTTTCTTT	CASSVRTGVKAFF
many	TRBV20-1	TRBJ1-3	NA	TGCAGTGCTGGAATCTCTGGAAACACCATATATTTT	CSAGISGNTIYF
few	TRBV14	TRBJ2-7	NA	TGTGCCAGCAGCCAAGATCGAACTTTTGCGGGGGCAGGGGAGCAGTACTTC	CASSQDRTFAGAGEQYF
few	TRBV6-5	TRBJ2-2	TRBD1	TGTGCCAGCAGAGCGCCAGGGGGCTCGACCGGGGAGCCGTTTTTT	CASRAPGGSTGEPFF
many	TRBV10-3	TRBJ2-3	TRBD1	TGTGCCTCGAAGAAGGGACAGGGGAGCACAGATACGCAGTATTTT	CASKKGQGSTDTQYF
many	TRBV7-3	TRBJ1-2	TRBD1	TGTGCCAGCAGCTCACTGGACAGGGTCAAGAATGGCTACACCTTC	CASSSLDRVKNGYTF
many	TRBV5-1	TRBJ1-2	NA	TGCGCCAGCAGCTTGGATTCGGAATCCTATGGCTACACCTTC	CASSLDSESYGYTF